This T cell receptor (beta chain) was retrieved from a study of T-cell memory formation after mild COVID-19. About the research overall: In these data, TCR clusters were largely donor specific. Findings and caveats of the study: Pre-infection memory carried some responding clones, suggesting that cross-reactive memory joined. Researchers report contracting CD4+ clones mostly in CM and EM, with CD8+ clones in EMRA.

Concerning this clonotype: The antigen is unknown.

Amplification by 5'RACE using constant-segment primers produced TCR alpha and TCR beta cDNA libraries that carried sample barcodes and UMIs. TCRdb fed the 5' RACE reads into MiXCR, producing one record per CDR3 protein. The sample has roughly 320,000 distinct CDR3 sequences; 28% are singletons. Between the trimmed V and J ends, which lost 1 base and 6 bases, there was a span of 14 bases. Germline V CDR1 and CDR2: SGHDT, YYEEEE. This CDR3 comprises 15 residues. The chain couples TRBV5-6 to TRBJ2-1; D remains ambiguous. The clonotype comes from an adult woman who had mild COVID-19 (a few samples of this study predate the infection). Cell type and time point are not known. The sample comprised PBMCs or a T cell subset sorted from them (not recorded which). This CDR3 is CASSLRVGYGNEQFF. CDR3 bases: TGTGCCAGCAGCTTGCGGGTGGGGTATGGCAATGAGCAGTTCTTC.